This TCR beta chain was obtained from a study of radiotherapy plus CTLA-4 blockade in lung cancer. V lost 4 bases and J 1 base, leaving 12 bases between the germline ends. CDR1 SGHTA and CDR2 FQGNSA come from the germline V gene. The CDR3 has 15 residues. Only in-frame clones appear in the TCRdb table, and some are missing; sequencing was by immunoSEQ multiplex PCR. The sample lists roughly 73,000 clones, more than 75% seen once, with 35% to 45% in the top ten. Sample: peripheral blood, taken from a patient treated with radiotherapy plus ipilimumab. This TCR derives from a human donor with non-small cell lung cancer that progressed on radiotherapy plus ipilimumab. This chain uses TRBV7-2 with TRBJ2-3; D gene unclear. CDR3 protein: CASSSLWRRTDTQYF. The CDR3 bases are TGTGCCAGCAGCTCCCTGTGGCGCCGCACAGATACGCAGTATTTT.